This T cell receptor (beta chain) was captured in a study of response to subunit inactivated influenza vaccine. The sample holds a few counts of this clonotype. TCRdb re-derived calls from the RT-PCR reads in MiXCR, one entry per CDR3 protein. The sample shows about 570,000 distinct CDR3 sequences, around 10% of them seen only once. Per germline, CDR1 MNHEY and CDR2 SVGEGT. V lost 6 bases and J 4 bases, leaving 13 bases between the germline ends. The CDR3 loop spans 13 amino acids. These same records also appear under a second study, on T cells expressing NK-cell markers. That study reports: TCR beta libraries carry UMIs added by 5'RACE template switching. The CD3+CD56-NKG2C+ fraction of a few donors was likewise dominated by these clonotypes.

The rearrangement uses TRBV6-2 or TRBV6-3 and TRBJ2-7; maybe TRBD1 (6 bases). This receptor was taken from a man aged 50-60 years who received an inactivated influenza vaccine. Sequences were derived from PBMCs from blood, sampled on the day of vaccination. DNA of the CDR3: TGTGCCAGCAGAATGGGACAATGGTACGAGCAGTACTTC. It translates to CASRMGQWYEQYF.